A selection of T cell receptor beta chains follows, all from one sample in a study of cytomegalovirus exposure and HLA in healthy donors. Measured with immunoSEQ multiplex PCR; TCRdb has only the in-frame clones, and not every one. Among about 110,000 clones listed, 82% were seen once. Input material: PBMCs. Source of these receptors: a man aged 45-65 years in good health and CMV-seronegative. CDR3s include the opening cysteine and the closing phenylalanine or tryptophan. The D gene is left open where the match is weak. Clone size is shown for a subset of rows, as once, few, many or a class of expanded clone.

CDR3 protein: CAWSLDQGVKDTQYF; CDR3 DNA: TGTGCCTGGAGCCTCGATCAGGGGGTTAAAGATACGCAGTATTTT; J gene: TRBJ2-3; D gene: TRBD1; CDR3 length: 15; clone size: -; V gene: TRBV30
CDR3 protein: CASIRDANNQPQHF; CDR3 DNA: TGTGCCAGCATCCGGGATGCCAACAATCAGCCCCAGCATTTT; J gene: TRBJ1-5; D gene: -; CDR3 length: 14; clone size: -; V gene: TRBV2
CDR3 protein: CASRKGRTSGATNEKLFF; CDR3 DNA: TGTGCCAGTAGAAAGGGCCGGACATCTGGGGCGACTAATGAAAAACTGTTTTTT; J gene: TRBJ1-4; D gene: -; CDR3 length: 18; clone size: -; V gene: TRBV19
CDR3 protein: CASSLYNEQFF; CDR3 DNA: TGTGCCAGCAGTCTATACAATGAGCAGTTCTTC; J gene: TRBJ2-1; D gene: -; CDR3 length: 11; clone size: -; V gene: TRBV27
CDR3 protein: CASSLALGSGTGELFF; CDR3 DNA: TGTGCCAGCAGCTTAGCGTTAGGGAGTGGAACCGGGGAGCTGTTTTTT; J gene: TRBJ2-2; D gene: -; CDR3 length: 16; clone size: -; V gene: TRBV7-6
CDR3 protein: CASSPTRSHEQFF; CDR3 DNA: TGTGCCAGCTCACCGACGAGGAGCCATGAGCAGTTCTTC; J gene: TRBJ2-1; D gene: -; CDR3 length: 13; clone size: once; V gene: TRBV18
CDR3 protein: CASSSASGGQRQFF; CDR3 DNA: TGTGCCAGCAGCTCGGCTAGCGGGGGGCAGCGGCAGTTCTTC; J gene: TRBJ2-1; D gene: TRBD2; CDR3 length: 14; clone size: -; V gene: TRBV7-9
CDR3 protein: CASSLASGNYGYTF; CDR3 DNA: TGCGCCAGCAGCTTGGCCTCAGGTAACTATGGCTACACCTTC; J gene: TRBJ1-2; D gene: -; CDR3 length: 14; clone size: medium-sized; V gene: TRBV5-1
CDR3 protein: CASSLAGVRQGEEKLFF; CDR3 DNA: TGCGCCAGCAGCTTGGCCGGTGTGCGGCAGGGTGAAGAAAAACTGTTTTTT; J gene: TRBJ1-4; D gene: -; CDR3 length: 17; clone size: -; V gene: TRBV5-1
CDR3 protein: CAIRGASGGAGPSTDTQYF; CDR3 DNA: TGTGCCATCAGGGGGGCTAGCGGGGGGGCCGGACCTAGCACAGATACGCAGTATTTT; J gene: TRBJ2-3; D gene: TRBD2; CDR3 length: 19; clone size: -; V gene: TRBV10-3
CDR3 protein: CASSLQGTVQETQYF; CDR3 DNA: TGCGCCAGCAGCTTACAGGGGACGGTCCAAGAGACCCAGTACTTC; J gene: TRBJ2-5; D gene: TRBD1; CDR3 length: 15; clone size: -; V gene: TRBV5-1
CDR3 protein: CASSLRGYEQYF; CDR3 DNA: TGTGCCAGCAGCCTTAGGGGGTACGAGCAGTACTTC; J gene: TRBJ2-7; D gene: -; CDR3 length: 12; clone size: -; V gene: TRBV13
CDR3 protein: CASSPSGANVLTF; CDR3 DNA: TGTGCCAGCAGCCCTTCTGGGGCCAACGTCCTGACTTTC; J gene: TRBJ2-6; D gene: -; CDR3 length: 13; clone size: -; V gene: TRBV7-9
CDR3 protein: CASNSGTSGDEQFF; CDR3 DNA: TGCGCCAGCAACTCCGGGACTAGTGGGGATGAGCAGTTCTTC; J gene: TRBJ2-1; D gene: TRBD2; CDR3 length: 14; clone size: -; V gene: TRBV5-1
CDR3 protein: CASSPQGLTNEKLFF; CDR3 DNA: TGTGCCAGCAGCCCCCAGGGTTTAACTAATGAAAAACTGTTTTTT; J gene: TRBJ1-4; D gene: -; CDR3 length: 15; clone size: -; V gene: TRBV5-5